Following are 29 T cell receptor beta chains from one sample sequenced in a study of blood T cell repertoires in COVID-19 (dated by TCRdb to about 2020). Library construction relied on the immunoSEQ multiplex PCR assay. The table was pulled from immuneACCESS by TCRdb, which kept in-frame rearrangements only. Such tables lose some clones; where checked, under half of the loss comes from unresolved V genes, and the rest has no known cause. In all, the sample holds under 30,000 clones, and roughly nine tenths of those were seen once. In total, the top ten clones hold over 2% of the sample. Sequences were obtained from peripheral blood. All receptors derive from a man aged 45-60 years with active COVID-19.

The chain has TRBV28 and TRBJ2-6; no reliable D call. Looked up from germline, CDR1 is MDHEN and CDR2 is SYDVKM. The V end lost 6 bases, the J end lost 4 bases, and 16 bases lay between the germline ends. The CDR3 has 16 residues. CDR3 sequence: CASSHLWQSGANVLTF. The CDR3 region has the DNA TGTGCCAGCAGCCACCTCTGGCAGTCCGGGGCCAACGTCCTGACTTTC. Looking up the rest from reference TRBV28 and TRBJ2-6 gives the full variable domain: DVKVTQSSRYLVKRTGEKVFLECVQDMDHENMFWYRQDPGLGLRLIYFSYDVKMKEKGDIPEGYSVSREKKERFSLILESASTNQTSMYLCASSHLWQSGANVLTFGAGSRLTVL.

CDR3 region: CASAEREGASGNTIYF. The CDR3 DNA sequence: TGCGCCAGCGCGGAGAGAGAGGGCGCCTCTGGAAACACCATATATTTT. V is TRBV23-1 and J is TRBJ1-3, with D unclear. TRBV23-1 is marked as an open reading frame, function uncertain. The CDR3 length is 16 residues. Deletions cut 8 bases from V and 0 bases from J, with 17 bases between.

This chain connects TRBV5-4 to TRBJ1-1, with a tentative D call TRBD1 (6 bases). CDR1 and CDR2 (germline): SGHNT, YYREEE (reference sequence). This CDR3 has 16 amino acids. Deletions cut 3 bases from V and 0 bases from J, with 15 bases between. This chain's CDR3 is CASSSSPTGMNTEAFF. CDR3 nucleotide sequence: TGTGCCAGCAGCTCAAGTCCCACAGGGATGAACACTGAAGCTTTCTTT.

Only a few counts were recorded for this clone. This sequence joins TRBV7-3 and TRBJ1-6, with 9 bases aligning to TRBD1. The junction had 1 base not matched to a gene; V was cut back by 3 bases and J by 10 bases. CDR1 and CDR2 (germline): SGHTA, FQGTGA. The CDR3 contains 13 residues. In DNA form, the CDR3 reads TGTGCCAGCAGCTTGGGACAGGGCTCACCCCTCCACTTT. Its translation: CASSLGQGSPLHF. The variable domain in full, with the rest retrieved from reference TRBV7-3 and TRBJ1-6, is GAGVSQTPSNKVTEKGKYVELRCDPISGHTALYWYRQSLGQGPEFLIYFQGTGAADDSGLPNDRFFAVRPEGSVSTLKIQRTERGDSAVYLCASSLGQGSPLHFGNGTRLTVT.

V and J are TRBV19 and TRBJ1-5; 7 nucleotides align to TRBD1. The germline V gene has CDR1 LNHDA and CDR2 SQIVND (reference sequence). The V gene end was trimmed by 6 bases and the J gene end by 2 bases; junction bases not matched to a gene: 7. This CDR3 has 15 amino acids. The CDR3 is CASSHDREGNQPQHF. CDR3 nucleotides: TGTGCCAGTAGCCACGACAGGGAAGGCAATCAGCCCCAGCATTTT.

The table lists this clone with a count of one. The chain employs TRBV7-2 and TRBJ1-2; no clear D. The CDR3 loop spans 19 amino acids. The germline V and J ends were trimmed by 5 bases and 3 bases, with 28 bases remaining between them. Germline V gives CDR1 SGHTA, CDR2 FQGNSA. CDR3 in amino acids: CASSHYSGPELRVDYGYTF. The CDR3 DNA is TGTGCCAGCAGCCATTACTCCGGGCCAGAATTGCGGGTGGACTATGGCTACACCTTC.

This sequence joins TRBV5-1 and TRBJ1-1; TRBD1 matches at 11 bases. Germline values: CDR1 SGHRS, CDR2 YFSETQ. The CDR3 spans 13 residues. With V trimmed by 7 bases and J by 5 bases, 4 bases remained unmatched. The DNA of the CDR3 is TGCGCCAGCGGCGGACAGGGGGCGACTGAAGCTTTCTTT. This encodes CASGGQGATEAFF.

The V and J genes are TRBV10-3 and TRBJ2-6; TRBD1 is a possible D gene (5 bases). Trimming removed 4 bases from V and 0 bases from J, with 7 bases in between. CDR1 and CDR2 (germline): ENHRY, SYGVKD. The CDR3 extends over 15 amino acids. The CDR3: CAISADSSGANVLTF. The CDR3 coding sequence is TGTGCCATCAGTGCCGACAGCTCTGGGGCCAACGTCCTGACTTTC.

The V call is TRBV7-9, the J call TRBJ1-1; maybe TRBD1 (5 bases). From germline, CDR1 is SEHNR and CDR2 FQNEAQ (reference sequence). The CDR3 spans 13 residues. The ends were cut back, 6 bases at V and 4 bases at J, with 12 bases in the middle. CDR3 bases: TGTGCCAGCAGGTCGCAGGGCCCCACTGAAGCTTTCTTT. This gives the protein CASRSQGPTEAFF.

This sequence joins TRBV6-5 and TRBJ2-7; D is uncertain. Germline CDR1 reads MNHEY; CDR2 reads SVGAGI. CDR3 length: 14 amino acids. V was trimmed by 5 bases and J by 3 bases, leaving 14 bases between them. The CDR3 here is CASSPSPRSYEQYF. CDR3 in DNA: TGTGCCAGCAGTCCCTCCCCTCGCAGCTACGAGCAGTACTTC.

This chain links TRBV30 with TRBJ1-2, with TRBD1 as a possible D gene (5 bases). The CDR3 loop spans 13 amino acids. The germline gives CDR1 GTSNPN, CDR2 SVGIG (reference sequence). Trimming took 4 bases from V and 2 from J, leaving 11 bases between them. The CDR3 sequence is CAWNRGVNYGYTF. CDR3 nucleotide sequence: TGTGCCTGGAATCGGGGGGTGAACTATGGCTACACCTTC.

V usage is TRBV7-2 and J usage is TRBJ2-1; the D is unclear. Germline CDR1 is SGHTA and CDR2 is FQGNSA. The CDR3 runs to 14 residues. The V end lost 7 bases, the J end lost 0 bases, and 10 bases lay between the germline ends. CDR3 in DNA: TGTGCCAGCAACTGGGCAAGCTCCTACAATGAGCAGTTCTTC. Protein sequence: CASNWASSYNEQFF. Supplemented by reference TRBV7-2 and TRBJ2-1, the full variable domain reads GAGVSQSPSNKVTEKGKDVELRCDPISGHTALYWYRQSLGQGLEFLIYFQGNSAPDKSGLPSDRFSAERTGGSVSTLTIQRTQQEDSAVYLCASNWASSYNEQFFGPGTRLTVL.

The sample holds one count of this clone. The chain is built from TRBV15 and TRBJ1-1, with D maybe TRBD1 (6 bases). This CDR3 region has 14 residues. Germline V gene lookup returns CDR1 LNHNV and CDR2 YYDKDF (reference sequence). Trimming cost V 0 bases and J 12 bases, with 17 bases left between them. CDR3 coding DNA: TGTGCCACCAGCAGAGATAATAAGGGGGTATTGACTTTCTTT. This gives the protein CATSRDNKGVLTFF.

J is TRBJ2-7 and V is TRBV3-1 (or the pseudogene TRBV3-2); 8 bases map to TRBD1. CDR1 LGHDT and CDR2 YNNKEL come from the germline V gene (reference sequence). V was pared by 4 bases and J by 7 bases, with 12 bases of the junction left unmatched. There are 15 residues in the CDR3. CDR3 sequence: CASSRLDRATGEQYF. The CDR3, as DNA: TGTGCCAGCAGCCGCCTGGACAGGGCTACCGGAGAGCAGTACTTC.

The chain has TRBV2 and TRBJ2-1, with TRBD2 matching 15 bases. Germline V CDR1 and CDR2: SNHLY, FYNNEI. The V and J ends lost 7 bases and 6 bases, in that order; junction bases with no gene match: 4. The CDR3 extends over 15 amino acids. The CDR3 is CASTGTSGRFNEQFF. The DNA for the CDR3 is TGTGCCAGCACCGGGACTAGCGGGAGGTTCAATGAGCAGTTCTTC.

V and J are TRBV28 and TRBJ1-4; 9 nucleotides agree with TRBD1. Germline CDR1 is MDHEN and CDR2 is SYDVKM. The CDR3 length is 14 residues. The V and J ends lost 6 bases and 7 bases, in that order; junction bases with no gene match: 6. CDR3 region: CASRSGTGTEKLFF. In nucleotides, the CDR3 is TGTGCCAGCAGATCCGGGACAGGGACTGAAAAACTGTTTTTT.

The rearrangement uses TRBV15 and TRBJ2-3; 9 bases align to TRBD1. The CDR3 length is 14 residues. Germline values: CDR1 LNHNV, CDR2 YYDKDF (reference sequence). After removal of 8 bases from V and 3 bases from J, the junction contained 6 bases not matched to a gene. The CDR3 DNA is TGTGCCACCTCCGGGACAGGGAGTACAGATACGCAGTATTTT. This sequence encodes CATSGTGSTDTQYF.

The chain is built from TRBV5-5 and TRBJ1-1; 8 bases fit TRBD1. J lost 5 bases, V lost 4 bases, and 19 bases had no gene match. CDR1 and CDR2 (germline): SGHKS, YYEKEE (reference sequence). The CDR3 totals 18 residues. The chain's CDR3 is CASSPTNIQGAFGTEAFF. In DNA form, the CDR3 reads TGTGCCAGCAGCCCGACCAATATTCAGGGGGCATTCGGTACTGAAGCTTTCTTT.

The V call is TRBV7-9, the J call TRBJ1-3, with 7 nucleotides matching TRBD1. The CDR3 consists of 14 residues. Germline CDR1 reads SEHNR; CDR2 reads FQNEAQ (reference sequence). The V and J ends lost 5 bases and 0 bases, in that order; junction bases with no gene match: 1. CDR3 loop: CASSRTGSGNTIYF. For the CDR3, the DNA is TGTGCCAGCAGCCGGACAGGCTCTGGAAACACCATATATTTT. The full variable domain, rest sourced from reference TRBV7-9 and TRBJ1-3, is DTGVSQNPRHKITKRGQNVTFRCDPISEHNRLYWYRQTLGQGPEFLTYFQNEAQLEKSRLLSDRFSAERPKGSFSTLEIQRTEQGDSAMYLCASSRTGSGNTIYFGEGSWLTVV.

The CDR3 sequence: CASRTGTANTEAFF. The CDR3 DNA sequence: TGTGCAAGTCGCACCGGGACAGCGAACACTGAAGCTTTCTTT. The chain joins TRBV12-2 to TRBJ1-1; the table names TRBD1, a call not compared with the DNA. TRBV12-2 corresponds to a pseudogene. The CDR3 runs to 14 residues.

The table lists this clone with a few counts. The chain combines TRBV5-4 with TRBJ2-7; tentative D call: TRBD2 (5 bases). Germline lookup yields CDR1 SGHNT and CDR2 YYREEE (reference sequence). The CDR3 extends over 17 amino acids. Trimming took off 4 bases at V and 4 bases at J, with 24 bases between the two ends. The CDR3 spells CASSRPSGSGKQYEQYF. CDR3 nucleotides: TGTGCCAGCAGCCGTCCGAGTGGGAGCGGCAAACAGTACGAGCAGTACTTC.

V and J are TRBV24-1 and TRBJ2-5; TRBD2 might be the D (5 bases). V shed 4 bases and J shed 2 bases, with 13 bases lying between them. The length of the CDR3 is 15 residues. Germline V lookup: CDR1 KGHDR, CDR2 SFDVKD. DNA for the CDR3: TGTGCCACCAGTGAGTTCCGAGGCGGGCAAGAGACCCAGTACTTC. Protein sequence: CATSEFRGGQETQYF.

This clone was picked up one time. The CDR3 DNA reads as TGTGCCAGCAGTTTACGTACCAGGGATCAGCCCCAGCATTTT. Amino acid sequence: CASSLRTRDQPQHF. The V and J genes are TRBV28 and TRBJ1-5; tentative D call: TRBD1 (5 bases). The CDR3 has 14 amino acids. Germline V lookup: CDR1 MDHEN, CDR2 SYDVKM. V shed 2 bases and J shed 5 bases, with 10 bases lying between them.

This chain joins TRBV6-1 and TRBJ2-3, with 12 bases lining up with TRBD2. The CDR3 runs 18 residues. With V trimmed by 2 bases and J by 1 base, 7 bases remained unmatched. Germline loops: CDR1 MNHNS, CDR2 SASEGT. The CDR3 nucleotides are TGTGCCAGCAGTGAACTAGCGGGGGGGCTGGGGGGCACAGATACGCAGTATTTT. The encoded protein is CASSELAGGLGGTDTQYF.

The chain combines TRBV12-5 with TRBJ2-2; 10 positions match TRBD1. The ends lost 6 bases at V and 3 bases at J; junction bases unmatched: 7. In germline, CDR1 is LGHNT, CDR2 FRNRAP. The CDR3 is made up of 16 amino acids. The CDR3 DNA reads TGTGCTAGTGGCCCCGGACAGGGGGTCGACACCGGGGAGCTGTTTTTT. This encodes CASGPGQGVDTGELFF.

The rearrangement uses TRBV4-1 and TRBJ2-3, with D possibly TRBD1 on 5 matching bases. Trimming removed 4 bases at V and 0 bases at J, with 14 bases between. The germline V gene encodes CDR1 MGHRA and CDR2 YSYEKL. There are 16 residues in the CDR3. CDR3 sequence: CASSRGTGPSTDTQYF. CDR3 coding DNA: TGCGCCAGCAGCCGTGGAACAGGACCTAGCACAGATACGCAGTATTTT.

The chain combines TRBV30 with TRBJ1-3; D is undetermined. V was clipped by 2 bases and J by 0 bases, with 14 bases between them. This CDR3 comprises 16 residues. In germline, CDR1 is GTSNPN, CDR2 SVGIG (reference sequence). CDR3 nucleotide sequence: TGTGCCTGGAGTCTGCCGCGAACAGACTCTGGAAACACCATATATTTT. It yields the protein CAWSLPRTDSGNTIYF.

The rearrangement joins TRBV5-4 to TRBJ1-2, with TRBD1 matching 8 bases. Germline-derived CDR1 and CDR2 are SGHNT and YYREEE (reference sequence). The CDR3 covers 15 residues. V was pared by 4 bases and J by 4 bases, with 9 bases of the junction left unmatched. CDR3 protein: CASSAAGGRGYGYTF. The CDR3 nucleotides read TGTGCCAGCAGCGCGGCAGGGGGCAGAGGCTATGGCTACACCTTC.

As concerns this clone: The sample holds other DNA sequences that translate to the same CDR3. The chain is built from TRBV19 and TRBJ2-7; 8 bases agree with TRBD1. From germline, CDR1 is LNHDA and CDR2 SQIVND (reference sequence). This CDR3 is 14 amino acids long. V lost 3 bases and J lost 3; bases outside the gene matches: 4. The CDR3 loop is CASSIGTGGYEQYF. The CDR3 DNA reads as TGTGCCAGTAGTATCGGAACAGGGGGCTACGAGCAGTACTTC.